Reported below is one TCR beta chain. The germline V and J ends were trimmed by 2 bases and 7 bases, with 9 bases remaining between them. This CDR3 has 13 amino acids. The germline CDR1 and CDR2 sequences are SGHDT and YYEEEE. This sample is part of a study of OX40 agonist ivuxolimab in advanced cancers. TCRdb's copy holds only in-frame clones and misses some; the assay was immunoSEQ multiplex PCR. This sample yields about 62,000 clones, of which 92% are seen a single time; roughly an eighth belongs to the top ten. The sequence was collected from an adult with an advanced solid tumor such as melanoma, head and neck, liver or kidney cancer. Sequencing was performed on CD4+ or CD8+ T cells sorted from blood, taken in a trial of the OX40 agonist ivuxolimab. The chain joins TRBV5-6 to TRBJ1-4; D not certain. For the CDR3, the DNA is TGTGCCAGCAGCTTCGGGAGATCTGAAAAACTGTTTTTT. Its translation is CASSFGRSEKLFF.